Listed here is a single T cell receptor (beta chain). The data stem from a study of blood T cell repertoires in COVID-19. Study information: Both acute and convalescent COVID-19 samples were obtained from the United States, Italy and Spain. T cells, B-cell-depleted T cells, or PBMCs provided the cDNA or gDNA that served as material.

In germline, CDR1 is MDHEN, CDR2 SYDVKM. V was trimmed by 5 bases and J by 2 bases, leaving 15 bases between them. The CDR3 loop spans 15 amino acids. Per the authors' pipeline: Cell counts per sample came from amplifying reference gene primers. The repertoire was sequenced with immunoSEQ multiplex PCR; TCRdb's copy has only in-frame clones and lacks some. The DNA was the basis for D and trimming; V, J and clone size are from that table. The sample has 150,000 or so clones, over 70% seen once; the top ten hold under 7.5%. The sample taken for sequencing was peripheral blood. The chain joins TRBV28 to TRBJ1-2; D call uncertain. The source of this sequence is a man older than 75 with acute or convalescent COVID-19. The CDR3: CASSPPAVSNYGYTF. As DNA, the CDR3 is TGTGCCAGCAGTCCCCCCGCGGTGTCGAACTATGGCTACACCTTC.